These T cell receptor beta chains were read from a single sample in a study of blood T cell repertoires in COVID-19. The protocol was immunoSEQ multiplex PCR, while the TCRdb copy is restricted to in-frame clones and leaves out a portion. Of fewer than 250,000 clones listed, approximately 82% are singletons. The sequencing input was peripheral blood. The receptors were sampled from a woman aged 80 or over with acute or convalescent COVID-19. CDR3s include the opening cysteine and the closing phenylalanine or tryptophan. The D gene is left open where the match is weak. A row's size may be missing; if present it is once, few, many or a size class.

v_gene: TRBV19
abundance: -
j_gene: TRBJ1-2
d_gene: TRBD1
CDR3nt: TGTGCCAGTAGTATCGGACAGGGGGCTAACTATGGCTACACCTTC
CDR3aa: CASSIGQGANYGYTF

v_gene: TRBV5-1
abundance: once
j_gene: TRBJ1-3
d_gene: -
CDR3nt: TGCGCCAGCAGCTTGGGAGACTCTGGAAACACCATATATTTT
CDR3aa: CASSLGDSGNTIYF

v_gene: TRBV27
abundance: once
j_gene: TRBJ2-4
d_gene: TRBD1
CDR3nt: TGTGCCAGCAGTTTCTCCGGGACAGGGTTAGTAAGAAACATTCAGTACTTC
CDR3aa: CASSFSGTGLVRNIQYF

v_gene: TRBV19
abundance: -
j_gene: TRBJ1-2
d_gene: -
CDR3nt: TGTGCCAGTAGTACCGGCAGGACAGAGCACTACACCTTC
CDR3aa: CASSTGRTEHYTF

v_gene: TRBV7-3
abundance: -
j_gene: TRBJ2-1
d_gene: TRBD2
CDR3nt: TGTGCCAGCAGCTTAGGAGCGGGAGGGTACAATGAGCAGTTCTTC
CDR3aa: CASSLGAGGYNEQFF

v_gene: TRBV4-2
abundance: few
j_gene: TRBJ2-7
d_gene: -
CDR3nt: TGTGCCAGCAGCCAAGGACCCGGGAGCACCTACGAGCAGTACTTC
CDR3aa: CASSQGPGSTYEQYF

v_gene: TRBV9
abundance: -
j_gene: TRBJ1-1
d_gene: TRBD1
CDR3nt: TGTGCCAGCAGCGTAGGCAGACAGGGATATGAAGCTTTCTTT
CDR3aa: CASSVGRQGYEAFF

v_gene: TRBV19
abundance: -
j_gene: TRBJ1-1
d_gene: -
CDR3nt: TGTGCCAGTAGTATAGTTTCGGGGGGCGGGAACACTGAAGCTTTCTTT
CDR3aa: CASSIVSGGGNTEAFF

v_gene: TRBV10-1
abundance: -
j_gene: TRBJ1-2
d_gene: TRBD1
CDR3nt: TGCGCCAGCAGCCCTGGGACAGGATGGGCCTATGGCTACACCTTC
CDR3aa: CASSPGTGWAYGYTF

v_gene: TRBV7-3
abundance: -
j_gene: TRBJ1-1
d_gene: -
CDR3nt: TGTGCCAGCAGCGTGCAGGGGAACACTGAAGCTTTCTTT
CDR3aa: CASSVQGNTEAFF

v_gene: TRBV30
abundance: -
j_gene: TRBJ2-7
d_gene: TRBD2
CDR3nt: TGTGCCTGGAGTCGGATAGCGGGAGCCTACGAGCAGTACTTC
CDR3aa: CAWSRIAGAYEQYF

v_gene: TRBV25-1
abundance: -
j_gene: TRBJ2-2
d_gene: -
CDR3nt: TGTGCCAGCAGTGAGACTAGGTCAATTACCGGGGAGCTGTTTTTT
CDR3aa: CASSETRSITGELFF

v_gene: TRBV6-1
abundance: once
j_gene: TRBJ1-2
d_gene: TRBD1
CDR3nt: TGTGCCAGCAGGATGGGACAGGCCCTCTATGGCTACACCTTC
CDR3aa: CASRMGQALYGYTF

v_gene: TRBV5-1
abundance: -
j_gene: TRBJ1-2
d_gene: TRBD1
CDR3nt: TGCGCCAGCAGCTTGCAGGGGGGAAATAACTATGGCTACACCTTC
CDR3aa: CASSLQGGNNYGYTF

v_gene: TRBV5-6
abundance: -
j_gene: TRBJ1-2
d_gene: TRBD1
CDR3nt: TGTGCCAGCAGCCCGTGGACAGGGGGCGAGTATGGCTACACCTTC
CDR3aa: CASSPWTGGEYGYTF

v_gene: TRBV3-1/TRBV3-2
abundance: few
j_gene: TRBJ1-2
d_gene: -
CDR3nt: TGTGCCAGCAGCCAAGCCAGGCGGGCCAACTATGGCTACACCTTC
CDR3aa: CASSQARRANYGYTF

v_gene: TRBV18
abundance: few
j_gene: TRBJ1-2
d_gene: -
CDR3nt: TGTGCCAGCTCTAGACAGTCGGACAAGATTAACTATGGCTACACCTTC
CDR3aa: CASSRQSDKINYGYTF

v_gene: TRBV6-5
abundance: -
j_gene: TRBJ2-2
d_gene: -
CDR3nt: TGTGCCAGCAGTTACTCACGGGGTGGGACCGGGGAGCTGTTTTTT
CDR3aa: CASSYSRGGTGELFF

v_gene: TRBV4-2
abundance: many
j_gene: TRBJ2-1
d_gene: TRBD2
CDR3nt: TGTGCCAGCAGCCCTACGGGACTAGTAACTGCGGATGAGCAGTTCTTC
CDR3aa: CASSPTGLVTADEQFF

v_gene: TRBV5-1
abundance: -
j_gene: TRBJ2-5
d_gene: TRBD2
CDR3nt: TGCGCCAGCAGCTCTGGGGCGGGCCGGGGGGGGCAAGAGACCCAGTACTTC
CDR3aa: CASSSGAGRGGQETQYF

v_gene: TRBV6-2/TRBV6-3
abundance: -
j_gene: TRBJ2-5
d_gene: TRBD2
CDR3nt: TGTGCCAGCAGTTACTCCGGACTAGCGGGAGGCCGACAAGAGACCCAGTACTTC
CDR3aa: CASSYSGLAGGRQETQYF

v_gene: TRBV2
abundance: -
j_gene: TRBJ2-7
d_gene: TRBD2
CDR3nt: TGTGCCAGCAGTGATTCGCTAGCGGCCTTAGAGCAGTACTTC
CDR3aa: CASSDSLAALEQYF

v_gene: TRBV5-4
abundance: -
j_gene: TRBJ2-7
d_gene: -
CDR3nt: TGTGCCAGCAGACTTTCTCAGGGGTCCTACGAGCAGTACTTC
CDR3aa: CASRLSQGSYEQYF

v_gene: TRBV4-3
abundance: -
j_gene: TRBJ1-4
d_gene: TRBD1
CDR3nt: TGCGCCAGCAGCCAAACAGGGGGAAATGAAAAACTGTTTTTT
CDR3aa: CASSQTGGNEKLFF

v_gene: TRBV30
abundance: -
j_gene: TRBJ2-7
d_gene: TRBD2
CDR3nt: TGTGCCTGGAGTGCTAATCTAGCGGGACTCGCGCGCAAGTACTTC
CDR3aa: CAWSANLAGLARKYF

v_gene: TRBV7-2
abundance: -
j_gene: TRBJ1-2
d_gene: -
CDR3nt: TGTGCCAGCAGCTTAGGGGTCAGGCGGGACTATGGCTACACCTTC
CDR3aa: CASSLGVRRDYGYTF

v_gene: TRBV6-2/TRBV6-3
abundance: -
j_gene: TRBJ2-5
d_gene: TRBD2
CDR3nt: TGTGCCAGCAGCCTCGGACTAGCGGGAGGGCAGGAGACCCAGTACTTC
CDR3aa: CASSLGLAGGQETQYF

v_gene: TRBV2
abundance: few
j_gene: TRBJ1-3
d_gene: TRBD1
CDR3nt: TGTGCCAGCAGGGGGACAGGTTTTAATGGAAACACCATATATTTT
CDR3aa: CASRGTGFNGNTIYF

v_gene: TRBV7-2
abundance: once
j_gene: TRBJ2-2
d_gene: TRBD1
CDR3nt: TGTGCCAGCAGCTTAGATAGGGGGCTTGACACCGGGGAGCTGTTTTTT
CDR3aa: CASSLDRGLDTGELFF

v_gene: TRBV5-1
abundance: -
j_gene: TRBJ1-6
d_gene: TRBD1
CDR3nt: TGCGCCAGCAGCCTTCAGGGGGTTCCGAATTCACCCCTCCACTTT
CDR3aa: CASSLQGVPNSPLHF

v_gene: TRBV7-8
abundance: -
j_gene: TRBJ2-1
d_gene: -
CDR3nt: TGTGCCAGCAGCTTAGTAGGTAGTCGGAGCGATGAGCAGTTCTTC
CDR3aa: CASSLVGSRSDEQFF

v_gene: TRBV28
abundance: -
j_gene: TRBJ2-7
d_gene: -
CDR3nt: TGTGCCATTACCCGGGACTCATCCTACGAGCAGTACTTC
CDR3aa: CAITRDSSYEQYF

v_gene: TRBV30
abundance: -
j_gene: TRBJ1-2
d_gene: TRBD1
CDR3nt: TGTGCCTGGAGTGTCAGGGACAGGGACTATGGCTACACCTTC
CDR3aa: CAWSVRDRDYGYTF

v_gene: TRBV6-5
abundance: -
j_gene: TRBJ1-1
d_gene: TRBD1
CDR3nt: TGTGCCAGCAGTTACTCGGGACAGGGGGCAGGCACTGAAGCTTTCTTT
CDR3aa: CASSYSGQGAGTEAFF

v_gene: TRBV4-1
abundance: -
j_gene: TRBJ1-2
d_gene: TRBD1
CDR3nt: TGCGCCAGCAGCCAAGAAGGGACAGCCCTCTCTGGCTACACCTTC
CDR3aa: CASSQEGTALSGYTF

v_gene: TRBV7-2
abundance: -
j_gene: TRBJ1-1
d_gene: TRBD1
CDR3nt: TGTGCCAGCAGCTTAGCAGGGGGCCGAACTGAAGCTTTCTTT
CDR3aa: CASSLAGGRTEAFF

v_gene: TRBV3-1/TRBV3-2
abundance: -
j_gene: TRBJ2-1
d_gene: TRBD1
CDR3nt: TGTGCCAGCAGCCCTGGACAGGGTTGGAATGAGCAGTTCTTC
CDR3aa: CASSPGQGWNEQFF

v_gene: TRBV6-5
abundance: -
j_gene: TRBJ2-7
d_gene: -
CDR3nt: TGTGCCAGCAGGCGAACCGGGACACCTTACGAGCAGTACTTC
CDR3aa: CASRRTGTPYEQYF

v_gene: TRBV28
abundance: once
j_gene: TRBJ1-2
d_gene: TRBD1
CDR3nt: TGTGCCAGCAGGGAGACAGGGGCCGACTATGGCTACACCTTC
CDR3aa: CASRETGADYGYTF

v_gene: TRBV9
abundance: -
j_gene: TRBJ1-4
d_gene: TRBD1
CDR3nt: TGTGCCAGCAGCGCCGCCGCCGGGACAGGGGATGAAAAACTGTTTTTT
CDR3aa: CASSAAAGTGDEKLFF

v_gene: TRBV27
abundance: -
j_gene: TRBJ1-1
d_gene: TRBD1
CDR3nt: TGTGCCAGCAGTTTCCTAGGACAGGTTGAAGCTTTCTTT
CDR3aa: CASSFLGQVEAFF

v_gene: TRBV3-1/TRBV3-2
abundance: -
j_gene: TRBJ2-4
d_gene: TRBD2
CDR3nt: TGTGCCAGCAGCCAGACTAGCGGGAGGAAAAACATTCAGTACTTC
CDR3aa: CASSQTSGRKNIQYF

v_gene: TRBV6-2/TRBV6-3
abundance: -
j_gene: TRBJ1-1
d_gene: TRBD1
CDR3nt: TGTGCCAGCAGTTTCGCCGGACAGGTAGCTTTCTTT
CDR3aa: CASSFAGQVAFF

v_gene: TRBV28
abundance: -
j_gene: TRBJ2-7
d_gene: -
CDR3nt: TGTGCCAGCAGTTTAAGACATAAATTCTACGAGCAGTACTTC
CDR3aa: CASSLRHKFYEQYF

v_gene: TRBV27
abundance: -
j_gene: TRBJ2-1
d_gene: TRBD2
CDR3nt: TGTGCCAGCAGTCCGACTAGCGGGAGGGCCGTTGAGCAGTTCTTC
CDR3aa: CASSPTSGRAVEQFF

v_gene: TRBV19
abundance: -
j_gene: TRBJ1-5
d_gene: -
CDR3nt: TGTGCCAGTACTTTCGCGGCGAGCAATCAGCCCCAGCATTTT
CDR3aa: CASTFAASNQPQHF

v_gene: TRBV28
abundance: -
j_gene: TRBJ2-7
d_gene: TRBD2
CDR3nt: TGTGCCAGCAGATCTAGCGGGGGGACCTACGAGCAGTACTTC
CDR3aa: CASRSSGGTYEQYF

v_gene: TRBV6-4
abundance: -
j_gene: TRBJ1-1
d_gene: TRBD1
CDR3nt: TGTGCCAGCAGAAGGGACAGGGTGTCTGAAGCTTTCTTT
CDR3aa: CASRRDRVSEAFF

v_gene: TRBV5-1
abundance: -
j_gene: TRBJ2-2
d_gene: -
CDR3nt: TGCGCCTGTAGGCCCCAACAGGGTTTGAGCACCGGGGAGCTGTTTTTT
CDR3aa: CACRPQQGLSTGELFF

v_gene: TRBV6-5
abundance: few
j_gene: TRBJ1-4
d_gene: -
CDR3nt: TGTGCCAGCACTAGGACAGCAACTAATGAAAAACTGTTTTTT
CDR3aa: CASTRTATNEKLFF